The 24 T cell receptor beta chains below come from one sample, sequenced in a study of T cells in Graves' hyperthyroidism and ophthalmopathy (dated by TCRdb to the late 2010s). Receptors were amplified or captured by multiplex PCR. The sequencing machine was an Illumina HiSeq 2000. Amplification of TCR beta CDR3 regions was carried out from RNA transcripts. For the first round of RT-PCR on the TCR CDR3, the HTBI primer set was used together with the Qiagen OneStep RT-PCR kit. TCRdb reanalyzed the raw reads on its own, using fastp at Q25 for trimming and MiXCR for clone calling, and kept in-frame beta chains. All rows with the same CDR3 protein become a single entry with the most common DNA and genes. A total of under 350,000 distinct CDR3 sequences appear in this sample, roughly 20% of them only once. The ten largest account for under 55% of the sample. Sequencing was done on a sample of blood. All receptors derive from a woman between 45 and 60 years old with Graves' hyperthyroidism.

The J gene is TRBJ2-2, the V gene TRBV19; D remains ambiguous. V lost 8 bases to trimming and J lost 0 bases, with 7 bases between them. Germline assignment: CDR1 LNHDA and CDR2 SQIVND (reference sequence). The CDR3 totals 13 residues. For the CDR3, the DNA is TGTGCCAGTTATACAGCGAACACCGGGGAGCTGTTTTTT. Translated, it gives CASYTANTGELFF.

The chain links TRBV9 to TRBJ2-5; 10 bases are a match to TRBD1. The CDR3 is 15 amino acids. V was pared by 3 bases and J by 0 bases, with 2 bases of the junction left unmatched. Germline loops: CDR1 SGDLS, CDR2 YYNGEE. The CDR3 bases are TGTGCCAGCAGCGGGACAGGGGGGTACCAAGAGACCCAGTACTTC. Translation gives CASSGTGGYQETQYF.

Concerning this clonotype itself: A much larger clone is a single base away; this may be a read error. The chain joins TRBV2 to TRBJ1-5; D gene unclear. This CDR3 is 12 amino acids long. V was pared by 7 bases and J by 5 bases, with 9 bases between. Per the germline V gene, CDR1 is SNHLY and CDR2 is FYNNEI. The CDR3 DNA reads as TGTGCCAGCAAAGATCTTCATCAGCCCCAGCATTTT. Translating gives CASKDLHQPQHF.

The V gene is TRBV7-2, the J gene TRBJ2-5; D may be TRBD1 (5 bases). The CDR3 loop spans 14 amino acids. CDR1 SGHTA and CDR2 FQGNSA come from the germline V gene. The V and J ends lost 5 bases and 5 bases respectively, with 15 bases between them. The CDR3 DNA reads TGTGCCAGCAGCCTCCAGGGAATTGGGGAGACCCAGTACTTC. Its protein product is CASSLQGIGETQYF.

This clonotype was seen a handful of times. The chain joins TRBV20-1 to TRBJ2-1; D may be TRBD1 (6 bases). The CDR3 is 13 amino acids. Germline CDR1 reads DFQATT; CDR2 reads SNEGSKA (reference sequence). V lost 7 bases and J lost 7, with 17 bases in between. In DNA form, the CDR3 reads TGCAGTGGGGACAAGGTAGGCGGTAATGAGCAGTTCTTC. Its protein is CSGDKVGGNEQFF.

CDR3 sequence (DNA): TGTGCCAGCAGCCAAGGGACTAGCGGGGGCTACGAGCAGTACTTC. Translation gives CASSQGTSGGYEQYF. The V gene is TRBV3-1, the J gene TRBJ2-7, with 13 bases identical to TRBD2. Trimming cost V 1 base and J 3 bases; bases outside gene matches: 0. CDR3 length: 15 amino acids. The germline V gene has CDR1 LGHDT and CDR2 YNNKEL (reference sequence).

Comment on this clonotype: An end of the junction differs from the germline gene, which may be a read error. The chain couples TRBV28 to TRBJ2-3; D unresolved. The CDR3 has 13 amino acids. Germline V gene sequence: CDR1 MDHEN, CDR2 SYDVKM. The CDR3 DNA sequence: TGTGCCGGCAGTTTAACCTCGATAGGTACGCAGTATTTT. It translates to CAGSLTSIGTQYF.

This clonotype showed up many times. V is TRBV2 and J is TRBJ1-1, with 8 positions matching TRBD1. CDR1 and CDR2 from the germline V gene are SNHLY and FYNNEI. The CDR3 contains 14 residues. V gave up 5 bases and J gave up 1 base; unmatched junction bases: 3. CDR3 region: CASSTGQGNTEAFF. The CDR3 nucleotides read TGTGCCAGCAGTACTGGACAGGGGAACACTGAAGCTTTCTTT.

The CDR3 DNA reads as TGTGCCAGCAGTGGGACTAGCGGAGCTGGCTATGAGCAGTTCTTC. It translates to CASSGTSGAGYEQFF. The chain has TRBV6-1 and TRBJ2-1; 10 bases agree with TRBD2. This CDR3 is built from 15 residues. In germline, CDR1 is MNHNS, CDR2 SASEGT. The trim removed 4 bases at V and 8 bases at J, leaving 8 bases unmatched.

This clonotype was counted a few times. CDR3 residues: CSVGSNTEAFF. As DNA, the CDR3 is TGCAGCGTTGGGTCTAACACTGAAGCTTTCTTT. The V and J genes are TRBV29-1 and TRBJ1-1, with unresolved D. With 4 bases removed from V and 2 bases from J, the gap between germline ends came to 5 bases. The CDR3 extends over 11 amino acids. Germline CDR1 is SQVTM and CDR2 is ANQGSEA. The variable domain in full, completed from reference TRBV29-1 and TRBJ1-1, reads SAVISQKPSRDICQRGTSLTIQCQVDSQVTMMFWYRQQPGQSLTLIATANQGSEATYESGFVIDKFPISRPNLTFSTLTVSNMSPEDSSIYLCSVGSNTEAFFGQGTRLTVV.

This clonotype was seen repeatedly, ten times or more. CDR3 sequence (DNA): TGCGCCACCCAGATGGACAGGGACAATGAGCAGTTCTTC. Encoded protein: CATQMDRDNEQFF. The chain is built from TRBV5-1 and TRBJ2-1, with TRBD1 matching over 8 bases. The length of the CDR3 is 13 residues. From germline, CDR1 is SGHRS and CDR2 YFSETQ. V shed 9 bases and J 5 bases; nucleotides not matched to a gene: 7.

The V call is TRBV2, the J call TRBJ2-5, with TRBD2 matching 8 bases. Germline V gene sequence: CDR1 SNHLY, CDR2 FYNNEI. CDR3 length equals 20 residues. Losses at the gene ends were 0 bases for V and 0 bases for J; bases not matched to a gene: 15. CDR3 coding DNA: TGTGCCAGCAGTGAAGCTGGAAGCGGGGGAATCCTAGAGTACCAAGAGACCCAGTACTTC. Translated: CASSEAGSGGILEYQETQYF.

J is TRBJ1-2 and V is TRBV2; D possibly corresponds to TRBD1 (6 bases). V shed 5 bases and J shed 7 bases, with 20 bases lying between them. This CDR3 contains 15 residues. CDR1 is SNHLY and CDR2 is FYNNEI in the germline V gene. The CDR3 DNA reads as TGTGCCAGCAGTACGACCTTGACAGGTGCGAGTGGCTACACCTTC. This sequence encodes CASSTTLTGASGYTF.

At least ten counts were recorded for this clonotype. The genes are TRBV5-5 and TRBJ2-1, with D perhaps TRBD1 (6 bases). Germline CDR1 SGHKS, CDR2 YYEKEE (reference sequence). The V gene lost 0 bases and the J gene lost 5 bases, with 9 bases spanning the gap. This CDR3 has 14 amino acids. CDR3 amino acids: CASSLAAGDNEQFF. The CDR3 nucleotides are TGTGCCAGCAGCTTGGCGGCAGGGGACAATGAGCAGTTCTTC.

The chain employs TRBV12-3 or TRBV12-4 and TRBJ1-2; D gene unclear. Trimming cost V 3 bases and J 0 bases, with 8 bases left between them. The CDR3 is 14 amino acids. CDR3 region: CASSFGVTNYGYTF. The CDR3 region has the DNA TGTGCCAGCAGTTTTGGGGTCACTAACTATGGCTACACCTTC.

Here the CDR3 DNA reads TGTGCCAGCAGCAACGTTGGACTCTACAATGAGCAGTTCTTC. Its translation is CASSNVGLYNEQFF. The chain joins TRBV11-2 to TRBJ2-1; the D gene is possibly TRBD2 (5 bases). The CDR3 covers 14 residues. V was shortened by 5 bases and J by 3 bases, with 11 bases between the two germline ends. Germline V lookup: CDR1 SGHAT, CDR2 FQNNGV.

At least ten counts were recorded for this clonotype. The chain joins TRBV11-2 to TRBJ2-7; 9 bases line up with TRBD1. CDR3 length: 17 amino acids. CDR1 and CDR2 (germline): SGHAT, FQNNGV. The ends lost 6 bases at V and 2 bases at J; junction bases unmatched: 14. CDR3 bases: TGTGCCAGCAGTCTTAACACAGGGGGCGCAGTGGCCTACGAGCAGTACTTC. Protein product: CASSLNTGGAVAYEQYF.

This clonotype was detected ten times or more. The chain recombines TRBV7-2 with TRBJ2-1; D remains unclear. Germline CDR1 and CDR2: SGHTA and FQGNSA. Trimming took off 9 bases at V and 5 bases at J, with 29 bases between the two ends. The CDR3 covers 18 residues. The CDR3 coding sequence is TGTGCCAGTTCCGGCCCCGGGTCACGGGTTCTTTGGAACAATGAGCAGTTCTTC. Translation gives CASSGPGSRVLWNNEQFF.

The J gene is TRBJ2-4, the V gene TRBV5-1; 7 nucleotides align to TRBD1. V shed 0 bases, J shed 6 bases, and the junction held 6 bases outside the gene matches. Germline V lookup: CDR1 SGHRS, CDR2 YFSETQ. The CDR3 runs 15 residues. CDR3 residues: CASSLEQGTRNIQYF. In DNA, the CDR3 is TGCGCCAGCAGCTTGGAACAGGGGACGCGAAACATTCAGTACTTC.

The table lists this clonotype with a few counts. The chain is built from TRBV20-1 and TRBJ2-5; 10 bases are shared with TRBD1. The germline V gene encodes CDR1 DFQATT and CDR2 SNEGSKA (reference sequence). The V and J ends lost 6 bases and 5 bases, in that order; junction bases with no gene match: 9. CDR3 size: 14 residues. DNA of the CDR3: TGCAGTGCAGGGGACAGGGGCAGTATGGAGACCCAGTACTTC. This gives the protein CSAGDRGSMETQYF.

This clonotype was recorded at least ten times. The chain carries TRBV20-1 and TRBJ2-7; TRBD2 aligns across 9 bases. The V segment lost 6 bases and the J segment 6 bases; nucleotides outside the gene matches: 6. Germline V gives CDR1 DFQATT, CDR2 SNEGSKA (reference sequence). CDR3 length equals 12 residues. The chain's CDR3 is CSAPDSGSEQYF. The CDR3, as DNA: TGCAGTGCGCCAGATAGCGGGAGCGAGCAGTACTTC.

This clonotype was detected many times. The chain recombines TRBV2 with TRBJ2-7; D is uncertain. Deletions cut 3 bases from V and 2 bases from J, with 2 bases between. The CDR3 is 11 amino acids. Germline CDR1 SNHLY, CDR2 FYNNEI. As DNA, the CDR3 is TGTGCCAGCAGTGATCCCTACGAGCAGTACGTC. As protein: CASSDPYEQYV.

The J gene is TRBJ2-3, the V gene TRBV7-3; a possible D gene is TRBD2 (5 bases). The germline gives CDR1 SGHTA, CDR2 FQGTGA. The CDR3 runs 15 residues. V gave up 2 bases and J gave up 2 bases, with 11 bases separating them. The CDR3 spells CASSLQASTTDTQYF. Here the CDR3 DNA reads TGTGCCAGCAGCTTACAGGCTAGCACCACAGATACGCAGTATTTT.

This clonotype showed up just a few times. In nucleotides, the CDR3 is TGTGCCATCAGTGACCCTTCCGGGACAGAAAATCAGCCCCAGCATTTT. Translating it yields CAISDPSGTENQPQHF. This chain uses TRBV10-3 with TRBJ1-5; 7 bases align to TRBD1. Germline V lookup: CDR1 ENHRY, CDR2 SYGVKD. The V segment lost 3 bases and the J segment 4 bases; nucleotides outside the gene matches: 9. This CDR3 spans 16 amino acids.